The present T cell receptor (beta chain) was sequenced within a study of control samples from healthy donors and cancer patients. This CDR3 region has 16 residues. The V and J ends lost 6 bases and 1 base respectively, with 16 bases between them. Looked up from germline, CDR1 is MNHEY and CDR2 is SMNVEV (reference sequence). The method was immunoSEQ multiplex PCR; TCRdb's version includes in-frame clones alone and lacks a portion of them. The sample comprises 150,000 to 200,000 clones, around 89% of which are singletons, and around 1.5% rests with the top ten. Sequencing was performed on blood. The V and J genes are TRBV27 and TRBJ1-5, with D uncertain. The source is a woman aged 45-65 years in good health. As DNA, the CDR3 is TGTGCCAGCAGCCTAGTGAGGGAGGAGAGCAATCAGCCCCAGCATTTT. Translating gives CASSLVREESNQPQHF.